These 7 T cell receptor beta chains were sequenced from one sample in a study of T cell responses to AZD1222 COVID-19 vaccine. Repertoires were generated with immunoSEQ multiplex PCR, while TCRdb's copy carries only in-frame clones and drops some. Of some 50,000 clones listed, roughly 90% were seen once; the top ten hold under 5.5%. The sequences come from peripheral blood, collected 28 days after the second AZD1222 dose. Source of these receptors: an adult who received the AZD1222 COVID-19 vaccine.

This chain links TRBV19 with TRBJ1-4; 10 bases line up with TRBD1. Trimming at V came to 8 bases and at J to 10 bases, leaving 7 bases not matched to a gene. The CDR3 contains 13 residues. CDR1 LNHDA and CDR2 SQIVND come from the germline V gene (reference sequence). The CDR3 reads CASSPGQGGKLFF. CDR3 bases: TGTGCCAGTTCGCCCGGACAGGGGGGAAAACTGTTTTTT.

The chain carries TRBV28 and TRBJ1-2; D not certain. Germline lookup yields CDR1 MDHEN and CDR2 SYDVKM. Trimming cost V 1 base and J 2 bases, with 8 bases left between them. The CDR3 length is 14 residues. CDR3: CASSLSLGNYGYTF. The CDR3 bases are TGTGCCAGCAGTTTATCCCTGGGGAACTATGGCTACACCTTC.

The rearrangement joins TRBV6-5 to TRBJ1-5; 9 positions agree with TRBD1. Trimming took 4 bases from V and 4 from J; bases not matched to a gene: 8. CDR1 and CDR2 from the germline V gene are MNHEY and SVGAGI. The CDR3 covers 16 residues. CDR3 DNA sequence: TGTGCCAGCAGTTTTTACCGACAGGGGGGGAATCAGCCCCAGCATTTT. It is translated as CASSFYRQGGNQPQHF.

V gene TRBV19 combines with J gene TRBJ2-3; 10 bases fit TRBD1. The trim removed 5 bases at V and 3 bases at J, leaving 8 bases unmatched. The germline gives CDR1 LNHDA, CDR2 SQIVND (reference sequence). The CDR3 extends over 16 amino acids. CDR3 sequence (DNA): TGTGCCAGTAGTCCTATGGACAGGGGGTGGACAGATACGCAGTATTTT. It yields the protein CASSPMDRGWTDTQYF.

The chain links TRBV28 to TRBJ2-7, with 11 bases identical to TRBD2. Germline CDR1 and CDR2: MDHEN and SYDVKM. The CDR3 runs to 17 residues. V shed 7 bases and J 0 bases; nucleotides not matched to a gene: 11. CDR3 amino acids: CASNTSGSYPLSYEQYF. CDR3 coding DNA: TGTGCCAGCAATACTAGCGGGAGTTACCCCCTCTCCTACGAGCAGTACTTC.

The genes are TRBV6-2 or TRBV6-3 and TRBJ1-5; tentatively, D is TRBD1 (5 bases). CDR1 MNHEY and CDR2 SVGEGT come from the germline V gene. The V end lost 5 bases, the J end lost 4 bases, and 12 bases lay between the germline ends. CDR3 length: 14 residues. The CDR3 DNA follows: TGTGCCAGCAGTCCCGGGACGGAGAATCAGCCCCAGCATTTT. This gives the protein CASSPGTENQPQHF.

J is TRBJ2-7 and V is TRBV28; D not certain. Between the trimmed V and J ends, which lost 2 bases and 4 bases, there was a span of 3 bases. This CDR3 is built from 11 residues. Germline V gene lookup returns CDR1 MDHEN and CDR2 SYDVKM. Here the CDR3 reads CASSLQYEQYF. The CDR3 DNA follows: TGTGCCAGCAGTTTACAGTACGAGCAGTACTTC.